Listed below are T cell receptor beta chains from one sample, sequenced in a study of T cell responses to AZD1222 COVID-19 vaccine. The data were produced by immunoSEQ multiplex PCR, yet TCRdb's version contains in-frame clones alone and is incomplete. The profile shows approximately 150,000 clones, around 91% of them singletons. The sample consisted of peripheral blood, taken 28 days after the second AZD1222 dose. These receptors were obtained from an adult who received the AZD1222 COVID-19 vaccine. CDR3s include the opening cysteine and the closing phenylalanine or tryptophan. The D gene is left open where the match is weak. A row's size may be missing; if present it is once, few, many or a size class.

>.|TRBV2|TRBJ1-2|.
TGTGCCAGCAGTGAAGCGCAGGGTACTAACTATGGCTACACCTTC
CASSEAQGTNYGYTF
>few|TRBV18|TRBJ1-1|TRBD1
TGTGCCAGCTCACCTCCGGGACAGGGCGCGGGTGGGACTGAAGCTTTCTTT
CASSPPGQGAGGTEAFF
>.|TRBV4-1|TRBJ2-1|TRBD1
TGCGCCAGCAGCCAACCGACAGGGGATACCTACAATGAGCAGTTCTTC
CASSQPTGDTYNEQFF
>.|TRBV28|TRBJ2-7|.
TGTGCCAGCAGTTTAGGAAGACTAGTTCAGTACTTC
CASSLGRLVQYF
>.|TRBV5-3|TRBJ2-1|.
TGTGCCAGAAGCTTGTATTCTCTCGAGTCTCCCTACAATGAGCAGTTCTTC
CARSLYSLESPYNEQFF
>.|TRBV24-1|TRBJ1-5|.
TGTGCCACCAGTGGCCGGGGGGGTCAGCCCCAGCATTTT
CATSGRGGQPQHF
>.|TRBV7-9|TRBJ2-2|TRBD1
TGTGCCAGCTCGGGACAGGGGGGTACCGGGGAGCTGTTTTTT
CASSGQGGTGELFF
>.|TRBV5-1|TRBJ1-1|.
TGCGCCAGCAGCTTGGCGGTGAACACTGAAGCTTTCTTT
CASSLAVNTEAFF
>.|TRBV3-1/TRBV3-2|TRBJ2-3|TRBD2
TGTGCCAGCAGACAAAGCGGGGCCACAGATACGCAGTATTTT
CASRQSGATDTQYF
>.|TRBV5-4|TRBJ2-3|.
TGTGCCAGCAGCGATACGGGGGCCCTTACAGATACGCAGTATTTT
CASSDTGALTDTQYF
>.|TRBV7-9|TRBJ1-6|.
TGTGCCAGCACCACCGCGGGGATCAATTCACCCCTCCACTTT
CASTTAGINSPLHF
>.|TRBV4-1|TRBJ2-1|.
TGCGCCAGCAGCCGGACTATATCCTCGTACAATGAGCAGTTCTTC
CASSRTISSYNEQFF
>.|TRBV7-6|TRBJ2-2|TRBD2
TGTGCCAGCAGCCCACTAGCGGCGAGCTCTAACACCGGGGAGCTGTTTTTT
CASSPLAASSNTGELFF
>.|TRBV5-1|TRBJ2-5|TRBD1
TGCGCCAGCAGCTTGACAGGGGGGCCGGAGGAGACCCAGTACTTC
CASSLTGGPEETQYF
>.|TRBV2|TRBJ1-2|.
TGTGCCAGCAGATTGGAGGGGGGCGGAGGAGGTGGCTACACCTTC
CASRLEGGGGGGYTF
>.|TRBV27|TRBJ2-3|.
TGTGCCAGCAGTTTACTTACAGGCACAGATACGCAGTATTTT
CASSLLTGTDTQYF
>.|TRBV20-1|TRBJ2-1|.
TGCAGTGCTAGTTCCCGGTCGGGTTGGCGGGCAAACAATGAGCAGTTCTTC
CSASSRSGWRANNEQFF
>.|TRBV6-5|TRBJ2-6|TRBD1
TGTGCCACGGAAAATCAGGGGGCTGGGGCCAACGTCCTGACTTTC
CATENQGAGANVLTF
>.|TRBV7-9|TRBJ1-2|.
TGTGCCAGCAGCTTAGGCGCAGGTCCGCTATATGGCTACACCTTC
CASSLGAGPLYGYTF
>.|TRBV6-5|TRBJ1-2|.
TGTGCCAGCAATTACGACAGGCGAAACTATGGCTACACCTTC
CASNYDRRNYGYTF
>.|TRBV19|TRBJ1-4|.
TGTGCCAGTAGTAAAGGGGTACAGCAAAGAAATGAAAAACTGTTTTTT
CASSKGVQQRNEKLFF
>.|TRBV7-9|TRBJ2-3|TRBD1
TGTGCCAGCAGCTTAGGCCGGGACAGGGTTAATACGCAGTATTTT
CASSLGRDRVNTQYF
>few|TRBV28|TRBJ1-2|.
TGTGCCAGCAGTCCGAGGACGGCCTCCCTGGATGGCTACACCTTC
CASSPRTASLDGYTF
>.|TRBV28|TRBJ1-4|.
TGTGCCAGCAGTATTGGACAGACCGGGGGGCATGAAAAACTGTTTTTT
CASSIGQTGGHEKLFF
>.|TRBV9|TRBJ2-3|.
TGTGCCAGCAGCACGGTTTTGGATACGCAGTATTTT
CASSTVLDTQYF
>.|TRBV2|TRBJ1-5|TRBD1
TGTGCCAGCAGTGAAGCGGAGGGACAGGGCCGTCAGCCCCAGCATTTT
CASSEAEGQGRQPQHF
>.|TRBV5-1|TRBJ2-7|TRBD2
TGCGCCAGCAGCTCGGCCTGGGGACTAGCGTATTTC
CASSSAWGLAYF
>.|TRBV18|TRBJ1-6|.
TGTGCCAGCTCACCAAACGGCCAGACCGTTAATTCACCCCTCCACTTT
CASSPNGQTVNSPLHF
>.|TRBV7-2|TRBJ2-7|.
TGTGCCAGCAGCCCCCGAACGGGGCTCGAGCAGTACTTC
CASSPRTGLEQYF
>.|TRBV3-1/TRBV3-2|TRBJ2-1|.
TGTGCCAGCAGCCAATATGTGGTAGCACCCTACAATGAGCAGTTCTTC
CASSQYVVAPYNEQFF
>.|TRBV28|TRBJ1-2|.
TGTGCCAGCAGTTTATCGGGGCCGGGCTACACCTTC
CASSLSGPGYTF
>.|TRBV19|TRBJ1-6|.
TGTGCCAGTAGTATCGGCACAGCCACCGGGCCCCTCCACTTT
CASSIGTATGPLHF
>.|TRBV10-3|TRBJ2-2|.
TGTGCCATCAGTGAGGCGGCTGGTCTGGGGGAGCTGTTTTTT
CAISEAAGLGELFF
>.|TRBV7-2|TRBJ1-4|.
TGTGCCAGCAGCTTAGTAGTCTCGACTAATGAAAAACTGTTTTTT
CASSLVVSTNEKLFF
>once|TRBV28|TRBJ1-3|.
TGTGCCAGCAACGGGGCTGGAAACACCATATATTTT
CASNGAGNTIYF
>.|TRBV7-3|TRBJ1-1|.
TGTGCCAGCAGCTCGCAGATTACAGGGATAGAAGCTTTCTTT
CASSSQITGIEAFF
>.|TRBV6-1|TRBJ2-5|.
TGTGCCAGCAGTGAAACACGGGCCTCACTGCAAGAGACCCAGTACTTC
CASSETRASLQETQYF
>.|TRBV5-6|TRBJ2-3|.
TGTGCCAGCAGCTTCCAGCCCAGCACAGATACGCAGTATTTT
CASSFQPSTDTQYF
>.|TRBV4-1|TRBJ1-3|.
TGCGCCAGCAGCCCCCAGGGAAGCTCATCTGGAAACACCATATATTTT
CASSPQGSSSGNTIYF
>.|TRBV24-1|TRBJ1-4|.
TGTGCCACCAGTGATTCGGGGACTTTCGGGGAAAAACTGTTTTTT
CATSDSGTFGEKLFF
>.|TRBV18|TRBJ1-4|.
TGTGCCAGCTCACCACTTGGTACAGGTGCAGAAAAACTGTTTTTT
CASSPLGTGAEKLFF
>.|TRBV19|TRBJ1-4|.
TGTGCCAGTAGTATTATGGGCGAAAAACTGTTTTTT
CASSIMGEKLFF
>.|TRBV19|TRBJ2-2|TRBD2
TGTGCCAGTAAAAGGTCGGGACTACTCTTGGCCGGGGAGCTGTTTTTT
CASKRSGLLLAGELFF
>.|TRBV30|TRBJ2-5|TRBD1
TGTGCCTGGAGGTTCCAGGGGGTCCAAGAGACCCAGTACTTC
CAWRFQGVQETQYF
>.|TRBV28|TRBJ1-5|.
TGTGCCAGCAGTTTGTGGAGGGCGGGTCAGCCCCAGCATTTT
CASSLWRAGQPQHF
>.|TRBV6-2/TRBV6-3|TRBJ1-6|.
TGTGCCAGCAGCCCAGAGGGGTTTAATAATTCACCCCTCCACTTT
CASSPEGFNNSPLHF
>few|TRBV6-1|TRBJ1-6|.
TGTGCCAGCAGTGAAGATGTAGGGGGTTATAATTCACCCCTCCACTTT
CASSEDVGGYNSPLHF
>.|TRBV20-1|TRBJ2-3|TRBD2
TGCAGTGCTAGTGAGGGACTAGCGGCGAGCACAGATACGCAGTATTTT
CSASEGLAASTDTQYF
>.|TRBV10-3|TRBJ2-7|TRBD1
TGTGCCATCAGAGCTACCACAGGGGAAGAGCAGTACTTC
CAIRATTGEEQYF
>.|TRBV3-1/TRBV3-2|TRBJ2-3|TRBD2
TGTGCCAGCAGCCAAGAGCCCCCTAGCGGGGGGACCACAGATACGCAGTATTTT
CASSQEPPSGGTTDTQYF
>.|TRBV28|TRBJ2-4|.
TGTGCGTGGGGGGACGCCAAAAACATTCAGTACTTC
CAWGDAKNIQYF
>once|TRBV28|TRBJ1-1|.
TGTGCCAGCAGTTTAACTGGCGGGACTGGGGGTCGGACTGAAGCTTTCTTT
CASSLTGGTGGRTEAFF
>.|TRBV14|TRBJ1-1|.
TGTGCCAGCAGCCAAGTCCCCAGTGAAGCTTTCTTT
CASSQVPSEAFF
>.|TRBV11-2|TRBJ1-1|.
TGTGCCAGCAGCTTAGCGGGTTTGCGAGCTTTCTTT
CASSLAGLRAFF
>.|TRBV11-2|TRBJ2-1|TRBD2
TGTGCCAGCAGCTTGGGCGGGAGCTCCTACAATGAGCAGTTCTTC
CASSLGGSSYNEQFF
>.|TRBV27|TRBJ1-2|.
TGTGCCAGCAGTTCAATGGGGGACCCGAAGGACTATGGCTACACCTTC
CASSSMGDPKDYGYTF
>few|TRBV5-3|TRBJ2-7|.
TGTGCCAGAAGCTTGGCCGGTTTAAGGGACTACGAGCAGTACTTC
CARSLAGLRDYEQYF
>.|TRBV5-1|TRBJ2-2|TRBD1
TGCGCCAGCAGCGGGCCGGGACAGGGCACCGGGGAGCTGTTTTTT
CASSGPGQGTGELFF
>.|TRBV6-1|TRBJ2-1|.
TGTGCCAGCAGTGAAGGGTTTGGGGGGCAGGGGACCTACAATGAGCAGTTCTTC
CASSEGFGGQGTYNEQFF
>.|TRBV7-2|TRBJ2-1|.
TGTGCCAGCAGCTTAGATGCATCCACAGGTGAGCAGTTCTTC
CASSLDASTGEQFF